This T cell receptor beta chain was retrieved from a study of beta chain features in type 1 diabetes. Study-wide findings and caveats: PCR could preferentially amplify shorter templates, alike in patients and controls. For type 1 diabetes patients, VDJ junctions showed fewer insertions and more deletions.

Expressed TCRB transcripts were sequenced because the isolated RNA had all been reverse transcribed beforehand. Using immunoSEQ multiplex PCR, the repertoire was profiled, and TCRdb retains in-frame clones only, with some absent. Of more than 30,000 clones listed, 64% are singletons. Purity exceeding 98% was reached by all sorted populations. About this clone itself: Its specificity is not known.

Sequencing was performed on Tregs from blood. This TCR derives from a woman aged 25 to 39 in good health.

The CDR3 DNA reads as TGCGCCAGCGCGGAAGGGACAGGGAGGTTCGATGAGCAGTTCTTC. Protein: CASAEGTGRFDEQFF. The chain has TRBV5-1 and TRBJ2-1; TRBD1 aligns across 9 bases. Germline CDR1 SGHRS, CDR2 YFSETQ. V trimming: 7 bases; J trimming: 8 bases; junction bases outside the gene matches: 13. The CDR3 is 15 residues long.